The source of this T cell receptor (beta chain) is a study of T cells expressing NK-cell markers. Study-level background: Sorted CD3+CD56-NKG2C+, CD3+CD56+NKG2C+ and CD3+CD56+NKG2C- T cells supplied the TCR beta repertoires. Out of eight donors sequenced, seven tested HCMV-seropositive and the remaining one seronegative. Broader study findings: The CD3+CD56-NKG2C+ fraction of a few donors was likewise dominated by these clonotypes.

The CDR3 consists of 16 residues. Concerning this clonotype itself: Antigen unknown.

TCRdb reworked the 5' RACE reads into one entry per CDR3 protein, no DNA. The sample data list over 250,000 distinct CDR3 sequences. The receptor was isolated from a woman aged 18 to 69 in good health. The specimen was blood T cells: a sorted CD56 or NKG2C T cell subset, CD4+ or CD8+ T cells, or bulk PBMC T cells (not recorded which). The chain is built from TRBV12-3 or TRBV12-4 and TRBJ2-3; checking the TCRdb D call of TRBD2 is not possible without DNA. The CDR3 sequence: CASGPPRGRSTDTQYF.